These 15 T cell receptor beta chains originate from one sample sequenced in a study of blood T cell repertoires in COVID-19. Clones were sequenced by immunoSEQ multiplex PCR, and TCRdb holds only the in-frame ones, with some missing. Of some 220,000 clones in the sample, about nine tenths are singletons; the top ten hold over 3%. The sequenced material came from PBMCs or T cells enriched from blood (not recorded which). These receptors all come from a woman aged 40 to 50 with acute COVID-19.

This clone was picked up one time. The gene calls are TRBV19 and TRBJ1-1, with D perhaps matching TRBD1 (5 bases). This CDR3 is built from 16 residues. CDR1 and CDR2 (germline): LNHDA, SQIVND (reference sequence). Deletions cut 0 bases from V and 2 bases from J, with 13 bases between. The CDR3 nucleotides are TGTGCCAGTAGTATAGATGCGGGACGGAAAAACACTGAAGCTTTCTTT. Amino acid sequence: CASSIDAGRKNTEAFF.

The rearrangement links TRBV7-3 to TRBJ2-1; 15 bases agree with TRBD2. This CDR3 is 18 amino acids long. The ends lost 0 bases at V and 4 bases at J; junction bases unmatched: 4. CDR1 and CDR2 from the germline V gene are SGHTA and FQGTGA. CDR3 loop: CASSLTGLAGGTYNEQFF. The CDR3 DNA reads TGTGCCAGCAGCTTAACGGGACTAGCGGGGGGAACATACAATGAGCAGTTCTTC.

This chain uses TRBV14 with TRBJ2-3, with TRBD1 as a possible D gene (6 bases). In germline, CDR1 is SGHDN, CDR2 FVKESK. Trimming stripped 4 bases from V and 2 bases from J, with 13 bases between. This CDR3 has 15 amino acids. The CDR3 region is CASSPTGLVTDTQYF. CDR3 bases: TGTGCCAGCAGCCCAACAGGGTTGGTCACAGATACGCAGTATTTT.

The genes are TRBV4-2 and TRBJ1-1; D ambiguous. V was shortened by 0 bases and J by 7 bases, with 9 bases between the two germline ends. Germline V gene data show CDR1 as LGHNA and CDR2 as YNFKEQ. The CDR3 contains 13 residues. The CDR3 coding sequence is TGTGCCAGCAGCCAAGAGGGCCAAGGTGAAGCTTTCTTT. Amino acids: CASSQEGQGEAFF.

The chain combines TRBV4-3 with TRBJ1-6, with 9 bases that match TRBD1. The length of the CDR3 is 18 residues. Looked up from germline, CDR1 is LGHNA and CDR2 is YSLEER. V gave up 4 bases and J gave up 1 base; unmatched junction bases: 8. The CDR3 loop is CASSPTWGQGSYNSPLHF. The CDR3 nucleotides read TGCGCCAGCAGCCCGACCTGGGGACAGGGTTCCTATAATTCACCCCTCCACTTT.

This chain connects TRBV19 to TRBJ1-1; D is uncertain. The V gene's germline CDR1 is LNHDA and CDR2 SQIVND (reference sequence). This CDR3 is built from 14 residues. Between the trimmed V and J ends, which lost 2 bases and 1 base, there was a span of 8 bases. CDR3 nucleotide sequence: TGTGCCAGTAGTATAATCATCGGGAACACTGAAGCTTTCTTT. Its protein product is CASSIIIGNTEAFF.

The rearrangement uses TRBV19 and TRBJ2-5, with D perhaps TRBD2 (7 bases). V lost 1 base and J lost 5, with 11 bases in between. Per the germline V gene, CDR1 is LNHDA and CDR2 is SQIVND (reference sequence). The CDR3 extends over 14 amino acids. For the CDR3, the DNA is TGTGCCAGTAGTATAGGGGGGGGCGTGGAGACCCAGTACTTC. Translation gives CASSIGGGVETQYF.

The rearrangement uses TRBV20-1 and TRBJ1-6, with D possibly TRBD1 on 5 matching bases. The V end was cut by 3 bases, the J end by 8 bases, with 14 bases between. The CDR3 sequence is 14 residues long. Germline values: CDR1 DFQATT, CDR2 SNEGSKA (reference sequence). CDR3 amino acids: CSASLGGLDSPLHF. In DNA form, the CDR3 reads TGCAGTGCTAGTTTGGGGGGTCTAGATTCACCCCTCCACTTT.

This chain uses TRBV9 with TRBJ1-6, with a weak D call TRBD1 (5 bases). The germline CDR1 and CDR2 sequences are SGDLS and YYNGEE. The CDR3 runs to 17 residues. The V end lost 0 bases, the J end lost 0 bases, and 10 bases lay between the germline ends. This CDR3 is CASSVGQWSSYNSPLHF. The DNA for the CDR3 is TGTGCCAGCAGCGTAGGACAGTGGAGCTCCTATAATTCACCCCTCCACTTT.

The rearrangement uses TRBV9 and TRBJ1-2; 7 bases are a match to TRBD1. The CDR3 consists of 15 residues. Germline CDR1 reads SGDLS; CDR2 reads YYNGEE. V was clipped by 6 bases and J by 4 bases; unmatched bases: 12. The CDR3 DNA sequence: TGTGCCAGCACCCGTACGGTGGCAGGGGGCTATGGCTACACCTTC. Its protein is CASTRTVAGGYGYTF.

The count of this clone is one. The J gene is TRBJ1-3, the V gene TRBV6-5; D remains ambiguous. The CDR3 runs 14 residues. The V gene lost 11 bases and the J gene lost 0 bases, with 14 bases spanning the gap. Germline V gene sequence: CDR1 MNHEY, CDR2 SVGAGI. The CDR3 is CAPPRGYSGNTIYF. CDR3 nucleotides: TGTGCCCCTCCACGGGGTTACTCTGGAAACACCATATATTTT.

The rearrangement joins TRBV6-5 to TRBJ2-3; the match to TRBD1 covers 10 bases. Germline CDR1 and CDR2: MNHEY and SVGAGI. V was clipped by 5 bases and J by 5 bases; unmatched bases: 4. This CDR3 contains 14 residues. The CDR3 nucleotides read TGTGCCAGCAGTCCGGGACAGGGGCGAGATACGCAGTATTTT. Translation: CASSPGQGRDTQYF.

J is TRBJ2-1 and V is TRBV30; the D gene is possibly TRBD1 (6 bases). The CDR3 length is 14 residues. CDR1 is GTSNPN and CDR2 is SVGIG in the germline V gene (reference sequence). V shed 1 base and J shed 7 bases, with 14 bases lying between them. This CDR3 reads CAWSGQGKGNEQFF. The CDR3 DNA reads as TGTGCCTGGAGTGGGCAGGGGAAAGGGAATGAGCAGTTCTTC.

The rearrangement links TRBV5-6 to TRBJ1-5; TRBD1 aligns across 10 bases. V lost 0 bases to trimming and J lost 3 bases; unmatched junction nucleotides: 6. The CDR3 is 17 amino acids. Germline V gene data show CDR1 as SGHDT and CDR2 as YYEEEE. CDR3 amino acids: CASSLGVGTGVNQPQHF. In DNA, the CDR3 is TGTGCCAGCAGCTTGGGAGTCGGGACAGGGGTCAATCAGCCCCAGCATTTT.

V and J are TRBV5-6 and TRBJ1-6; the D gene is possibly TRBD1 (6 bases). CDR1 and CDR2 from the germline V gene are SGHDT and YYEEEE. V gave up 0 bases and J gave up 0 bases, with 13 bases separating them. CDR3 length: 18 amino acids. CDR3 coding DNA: TGTGCCAGCAGCTTGGGCCGTCAGGGGACCTCCTATAATTCACCCCTCCACTTT. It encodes CASSLGRQGTSYNSPLHF.